The 29 T cell receptor beta chains below come from one sample, sequenced in a study of shared clonotypes between healthy human individuals. Sequenced by immunoSEQ multiplex PCR; TCRdb stores in-frame clones only, minus some. The sample has 2 million to 2.5 million clones, more than 85% seen once. Sample: naive CD4+ T cells from PBMCs. Subset noted: CD45RA+ positively selected. The origin of the receptors is a man aged 18 to 29 in good health. Some clones in this sample may be carry-over from other donors' samples.

CDR3 nucleotides: TGTGCCAGCAGCGGGGGACGGGATAATAACTATGGCTACACCTTC. Protein sequence: CASSGGRDNNYGYTF. V is TRBV7-8 and J is TRBJ1-2; tentatively, D is TRBD1 (5 bases). CDR1 is SGHVS, CDR2 FQNEAQ, per germline. The length of the CDR3 is 15 residues. V lost 5 bases and J 1 base, leaving 14 bases between the germline ends.

The chain has TRBV7-2 and TRBJ2-2, with D uncertain. Trimming took 2 bases from V and 7 from J, leaving 5 bases between them. Germline V gene data show CDR1 as SGHTA and CDR2 as FQGNSA. The CDR3 sequence is 12 residues long. CDR3 sequence (DNA): TGTGCCAGCAGCTTATTTGGCGGGGAGCTGTTTTTT. The encoded protein is CASSLFGGELFF.

CDR3 sequence (DNA): TGTGCCAGCAGCCAAGATATAGCCCCCAGAAGCACAGATACGCAGTATTTT. Its translation is CASSQDIAPRSTDTQYF. This chain links TRBV14 with TRBJ2-3; D is ambiguous. The CDR3 is 17 amino acids. The germline V and J ends were trimmed by 0 bases and 0 bases, with 13 bases remaining between them. Germline V gene data show CDR1 as SGHDN and CDR2 as FVKESK.

As concerns this clone: Other DNA sequences within the sample encode an identical CDR3. V is TRBV20-1 and J is TRBJ2-7; D not certain. The V gene lost 0 bases and the J gene lost 7 bases, with 7 bases spanning the gap. Germline V CDR1 and CDR2: DFQATT, SNEGSKA (reference sequence). The CDR3 covers 11 residues. CDR3 protein: CSAREGREQYF. As DNA, the CDR3 is TGCAGTGCTAGAGAAGGGCGTGAGCAGTACTTC.

The rearrangement joins TRBV27 to TRBJ1-2, with TRBD1 identical over 11 bases. V trimming: 6 bases; J trimming: 8 bases; junction bases outside the gene matches: 5. In germline, CDR1 is MNHEY, CDR2 SMNVEV (reference sequence). The CDR3 has 13 residues. CDR3 sequence reads: CASSQDRGRGYTF. The CDR3 nucleotides are TGTGCCAGCAGCCAGGACAGGGGGCGGGGCTACACCTTC.

The chain couples TRBV7-3 to TRBJ1-1; 7 nucleotides align to TRBD1. Germline V gene data show CDR1 as SGHTA and CDR2 as FQGTGA. With V trimmed by 4 bases and J by 7 bases, 9 bases remained unmatched. The CDR3 is 14 amino acids. The CDR3 DNA is TGTGCCAGCAGCTCCTCGGGACAGTACTTTGAAGCTTTCTTT. It specifies CASSSSGQYFEAFF.

The V gene is TRBV5-1, the J gene TRBJ1-6, with D tentatively TRBD1 (5 bases). V dropped 0 bases and J dropped 6 bases, with 13 bases sitting between them. The CDR3 runs 16 residues. Germline assignment: CDR1 SGHRS and CDR2 YFSETQ. Here the CDR3 DNA reads TGCGCCAGCAGCTTGGCACGGGGGACGCTTAATTCACCCCTCCACTTT. It yields the protein CASSLARGTLNSPLHF.

This chain connects TRBV6-5 to TRBJ1-5, with D unclear. CDR1 and CDR2 from the germline V gene are MNHEY and SVGAGI. V was shortened by 5 bases and J by 4 bases, with 15 bases between the two germline ends. The CDR3 is 15 amino acids. The CDR3 DNA reads as TGTGCCAGCAGTCGCCTGAGTCCCCCGAATCAGCCCCAGCATTTT. This gives the protein CASSRLSPPNQPQHF.

The chain links TRBV27 to TRBJ2-1, with a tentative D call TRBD2 (6 bases). CDR1 MNHEY and CDR2 SMNVEV come from the germline V gene (reference sequence). V dropped 4 bases and J dropped 9 bases, with 13 bases sitting between them. The CDR3 length is 13 residues. CDR3 residues: CASSSYREAEQFF. In DNA form, the CDR3 reads TGTGCCAGCAGTTCATATAGGGAGGCTGAGCAGTTCTTC.

The chain carries TRBV27 and TRBJ1-5; D might be TRBD1 (6 bases). The CDR3 runs 15 residues. The V gene's germline CDR1 is MNHEY and CDR2 SMNVEV (reference sequence). The V end was cut by 0 bases, the J end by 4 bases, with 10 bases between. CDR3 coding DNA: TGTGCCAGCAGTTTATCGTGGAGGGGGAATCAGCCCCAGCATTTT. It codes for CASSLSWRGNQPQHF.

The rearrangement links TRBV27 to TRBJ2-3, with a possible D match to TRBD2 (5 bases). Germline V gene sequence: CDR1 MNHEY, CDR2 SMNVEV (reference sequence). V was trimmed by 5 bases and J by 0 bases, leaving 12 bases between them. CDR3 size: 15 residues. CDR3 bases: TGTGCCAGCAGTCTGCTGAGGGAGAGCACAGATACGCAGTATTTT. Residues: CASSLLRESTDTQYF.

The rearrangement joins TRBV6-6 to TRBJ1-2; D is undetermined. V lost 6 bases and J 2 bases, leaving 10 bases between the germline ends. The CDR3 covers 13 residues. Germline V lookup: CDR1 MNHNY, CDR2 SVGAGI (reference sequence). Here the CDR3 reads CASSRGVNYGYTF. CDR3 sequence (DNA): TGTGCCAGCAGCCGAGGTGTGAACTATGGCTACACCTTC.

V gene TRBV2 combines with J gene TRBJ2-3; 9 nucleotides agree with TRBD2. The CDR3 contains 17 residues. CDR1 is SNHLY, CDR2 FYNNEI, per germline. V lost 2 bases to trimming and J lost 2 bases; unmatched junction nucleotides: 8. The DNA for the CDR3 is TGTGCCAGCAGTGAATTCCGACTAGCGGAGATCACAGATACGCAGTATTTT. Its protein product is CASSEFRLAEITDTQYF.

A remark on this clone: The sample contains more than one DNA sequence encoding this CDR3. The DNA for the CDR3 is TGCAGTGCTAGTCGGTACAATGAGCAGTTCTTC. As protein: CSASRYNEQFF. V usage is TRBV20-1 and J usage is TRBJ2-1, with D unresolved. CDR1 DFQATT and CDR2 SNEGSKA come from the germline V gene (reference sequence). The CDR3 runs 11 residues. The ends were cut back, 3 bases at V and 4 bases at J, with 4 bases in the middle.

V is TRBV5-1 and J is TRBJ2-7; 7 nucleotides line up with TRBD2. The CDR3 extends over 15 amino acids. CDR1 is SGHRS, CDR2 YFSETQ, per germline. The V gene end was trimmed by 0 bases and the J gene end by 3 bases; junction bases not matched to a gene: 6. The CDR3 protein is CASSLGGLDNYEQYF. In nucleotides, the CDR3 is TGCGCCAGCAGCTTGGGCGGACTAGATAACTACGAGCAGTACTTC.

Worth noting for this clone: The sample contains more than one DNA sequence encoding this CDR3. The chain is built from TRBV2 and TRBJ2-2; D is uncertain. The germline V and J ends were trimmed by 4 bases and 6 bases, with 3 bases remaining between them. CDR1 and CDR2 from the germline V gene are SNHLY and FYNNEI. This CDR3 spans 11 amino acids. CDR3 nucleotide sequence: TGTGCCAGCAGTGTGGCCGGGGAGCTGTTTTTT. As protein: CASSVAGELFF. Variable domain in full (rest from reference TRBV2 and TRBJ2-2): EPEVTQTPSHQVTQMGQEVILRCVPISNHLYFYWYRQILGQKVEFLVSFYNNEISEKSEIFDDQFSVERPDGSNFTLKIRSTKLEDSAMYFCASSVAGELFFGEGSRLTVL.

This clone is a singleton in its sample. The chain combines TRBV7-2 with TRBJ2-7; 7 nucleotides align to TRBD1. The CDR3 has 15 residues. The trim removed 4 bases at V and 0 bases at J, leaving 6 bases unmatched. The V gene's germline CDR1 is SGHTA and CDR2 FQGNSA. The CDR3 sequence: CASSSDRDSSYEQYF. The CDR3 DNA sequence: TGTGCCAGCAGCTCCGATAGGGACAGCTCCTACGAGCAGTACTTC.

The rearrangement links TRBV2 to TRBJ2-5, with D tentatively TRBD2 (5 bases). V lost 4 bases and J 2 bases, leaving 11 bases between the germline ends. CDR1 SNHLY and CDR2 FYNNEI come from the germline V gene. The CDR3 has 14 residues. The CDR3 spells CASSAAGEQETQYF. The CDR3 DNA is TGTGCCAGCAGTGCGGCCGGGGAGCAAGAGACCCAGTACTTC. Full variable domain (rest looked up from reference TRBV2 and TRBJ2-5): EPEVTQTPSHQVTQMGQEVILRCVPISNHLYFYWYRQILGQKVEFLVSFYNNEISEKSEIFDDQFSVERPDGSNFTLKIRSTKLEDSAMYFCASSAAGEQETQYFGPGTRLLVL.

Of note for this clone: Other DNA sequences within the sample encode an identical CDR3. V and J are TRBV30 and TRBJ2-2; D remains ambiguous. The germline V and J ends were trimmed by 3 bases and 6 bases, with 5 bases remaining between them. The CDR3 covers 11 residues. CDR1 and CDR2 (germline): GTSNPN, SVGIG (reference sequence). CDR3 bases: TGTGCCTGGAGAGGAGCCGGGGAGCTGTTTTTT. It encodes CAWRGAGELFF. The variable domain in full, completed from reference TRBV30 and TRBJ2-2, reads SQTIHQWPATLVQPVGSPLSLECTVEGTSNPNLYWYRQAAGRGLQLLFYSVGIGQISSEVPQNLSASRPQDRQFILSSKKLLLSDSGFYLCAWRGAGELFFGEGSRLTVL.

V is TRBV5-6 and J is TRBJ2-7; 8 bases agree with TRBD1. J gave up 3 bases and V 4 bases, and 6 bases lay outside the gene matches. CDR1 and CDR2 (germline): SGHDT, YYEEEE. The CDR3 is made up of 14 amino acids. In DNA, the CDR3 is TGTGCCAGCAGCCCTGGGACAGGCATCTACGAGCAGTACTTC. Its translation is CASSPGTGIYEQYF.

The V call is TRBV2, the J call TRBJ1-4; 7 positions match TRBD1. Germline V gives CDR1 SNHLY, CDR2 FYNNEI. This CDR3 spans 14 amino acids. V was pared by 5 bases and J by 7 bases, with 7 bases of the junction left unmatched. The CDR3 DNA sequence: TGTGCCAGCAGTTCGACAGGGTCTGGTGAAAAACTGTTTTTT. This encodes CASSSTGSGEKLFF.

The V call is TRBV21-1, the J call TRBJ2-2; TRBD2 is the table's D call, not checked against the DNA. TRBV21-1 is a pseudogene locus. The CDR3 totals 15 residues. This chain's CDR3 is CASSLTRLHTGELFF. The CDR3 DNA reads TGTGCCAGCAGCCTCACCAGACTACACACCGGGGAGCTGTTTTTT.

V and J are TRBV7-3 and TRBJ2-1; 11 bases match TRBD2. Looked up from germline, CDR1 is SGHTA and CDR2 is FQGTGA. With V trimmed by 5 bases and J by 4 bases, 4 bases remained unmatched. This CDR3 has 15 amino acids. CDR3 protein: CASSPTSGMYNEQFF. The CDR3 region has the DNA TGTGCCAGCAGCCCGACTAGCGGGATGTACAATGAGCAGTTCTTC.

The V call is TRBV18, the J call TRBJ2-3; 8 bases map to TRBD2. Germline CDR1 reads KGHSH; CDR2 reads LQKENI. The CDR3 has 14 residues. V gave up 6 bases and J gave up 5 bases; unmatched junction bases: 7. CDR3 nucleotides: TGTGCCAGCTCCCGGACTAGCAGTGAAGATACGCAGTATTTT. This gives the protein CASSRTSSEDTQYF.

V usage is TRBV6-1 and J usage is TRBJ1-5; 7 bases match TRBD1. This CDR3 has 15 residues. Germline trimming cut 6 bases from V and 4 bases from J; bases unmatched to any gene: 9. Germline V gene lookup returns CDR1 MNHNS and CDR2 SASEGT. CDR3 coding DNA: TGTGCCAGCAGGGAAACACAGGGGCGGAATCAGCCCCAGCATTTT. Protein sequence: CASRETQGRNQPQHF.

V gene TRBV14 combines with J gene TRBJ2-1; TRBD2 agrees at 11 bases. In germline, CDR1 is SGHDN, CDR2 FVKESK. This CDR3 has 16 residues. The V gene end was trimmed by 2 bases and the J gene end by 9 bases; junction bases not matched to a gene: 9. The chain's CDR3 is CASSQQLAGANSEQFF. The CDR3 DNA follows: TGTGCCAGCAGCCAACAACTAGCGGGAGCTAACAGTGAGCAGTTCTTC.

The genes are TRBV30 and TRBJ1-6; D perhaps matches TRBD1 (5 bases). The V gene lost 7 bases and the J gene lost 7 bases, with 14 bases spanning the gap. This CDR3 is built from 13 residues. Germline CDR1 is GTSNPN and CDR2 is SVGIG (reference sequence). The chain's CDR3 is CASADRSNSPLHF. In nucleotides, the CDR3 is TGTGCCTCAGCAGACAGATCGAATTCACCCCTCCACTTT. Full variable domain (rest looked up from reference TRBV30 and TRBJ1-6): SQTIHQWPATLVQPVGSPLSLECTVEGTSNPNLYWYRQAAGRGLQLLFYSVGIGQISSEVPQNLSASRPQDRQFILSSKKLLLSDSGFYLCASADRSNSPLHFGNGTRLTVT.

The CDR3 nucleotides read TGTGCCAGCAGCCCACAAGCTAGGTTCCAGTACTTC. Its translation is CASSPQARFQYF. V gene TRBV7-2 combines with J gene TRBJ2-5; the D is unclear. V lost 5 bases, J lost 10 bases, and 14 bases lay in between. This CDR3 is 12 amino acids long. Germline lookup yields CDR1 SGHTA and CDR2 FQGNSA.

A single count supports this clone. J is TRBJ2-1 and V is TRBV7-2, with 10 bases aligning to TRBD2. This CDR3 comprises 18 residues. The ends lost 1 base at V and 4 bases at J; junction bases unmatched: 10. Per the germline V gene, CDR1 is SGHTA and CDR2 is FQGNSA. The CDR3, as DNA: TGTGCCAGCAGCTTAGGACCAGCGGGAGGGCCGGGGTACAATGAGCAGTTCTTC. Translating it yields CASSLGPAGGPGYNEQFF. The variable domain in full, completed from reference TRBV7-2 and TRBJ2-1, reads GAGVSQSPSNKVTEKGKDVELRCDPISGHTALYWYRQSLGQGLEFLIYFQGNSAPDKSGLPSDRFSAERTGGSVSTLTIQRTQQEDSAVYLCASSLGPAGGPGYNEQFFGPGTRLTVL.